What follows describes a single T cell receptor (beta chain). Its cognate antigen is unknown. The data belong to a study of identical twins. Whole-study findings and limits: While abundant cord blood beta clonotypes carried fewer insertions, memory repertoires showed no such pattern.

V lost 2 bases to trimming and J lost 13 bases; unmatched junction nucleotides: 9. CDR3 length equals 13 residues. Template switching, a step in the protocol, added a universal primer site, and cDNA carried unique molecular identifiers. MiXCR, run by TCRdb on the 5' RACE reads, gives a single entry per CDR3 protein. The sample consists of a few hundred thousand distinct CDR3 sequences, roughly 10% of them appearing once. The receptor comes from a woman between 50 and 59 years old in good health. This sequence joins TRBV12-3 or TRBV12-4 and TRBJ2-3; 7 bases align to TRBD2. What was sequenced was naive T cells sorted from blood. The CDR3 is CASSLTSATREYF. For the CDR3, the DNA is TGTGCCAGCAGTTTAACTAGCGCCACCCGGGAGTATTTT.